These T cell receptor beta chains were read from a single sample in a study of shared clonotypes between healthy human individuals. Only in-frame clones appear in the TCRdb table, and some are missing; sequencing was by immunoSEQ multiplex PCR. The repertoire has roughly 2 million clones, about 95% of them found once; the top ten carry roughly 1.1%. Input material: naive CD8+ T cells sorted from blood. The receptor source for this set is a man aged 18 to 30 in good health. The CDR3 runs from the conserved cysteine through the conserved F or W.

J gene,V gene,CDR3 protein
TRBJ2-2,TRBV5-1,CASSLFFTSNTGELFF
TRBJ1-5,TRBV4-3,CASSPTDSNQPQHF
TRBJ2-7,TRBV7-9,CASSLTPGTGYEQYF
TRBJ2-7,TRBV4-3,CASSQATVGAYEQYF
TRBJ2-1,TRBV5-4,CASSSPGLATNEQFF
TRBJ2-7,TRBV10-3,CAIRDGGEQYF
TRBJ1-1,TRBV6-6,CASSYPGPSGDTEAFF
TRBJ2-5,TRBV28,CASSLTGGGQETQYF
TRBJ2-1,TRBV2,CASSEGREREWYNEQFF
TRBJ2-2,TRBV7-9,CASSSIPGLGNTGELFF
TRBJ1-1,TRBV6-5,CASSYEWGEAFF
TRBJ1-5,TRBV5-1,CASSFGRDSNQPQHF
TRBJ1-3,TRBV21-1,CASSPPRKGPGAIYF
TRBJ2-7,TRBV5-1,CASSLAEEGTGDYEQYF
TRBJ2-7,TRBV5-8,CASSLGGHEQYF
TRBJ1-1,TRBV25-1,CASSDGNIEAFF
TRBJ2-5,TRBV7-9,CASSSGGTETQYF
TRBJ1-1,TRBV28,CASSFWTGVNTEAFF
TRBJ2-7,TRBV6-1,CASSEWLDDSYEQYF
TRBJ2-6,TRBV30,CAQAISGANVLTF
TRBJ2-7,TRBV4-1,CASSQAEGGSYEQYF
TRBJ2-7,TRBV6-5,CASSPFDRGGYEQYF
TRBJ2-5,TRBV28,CASSFPDRGLQETQYF
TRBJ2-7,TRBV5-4,CASSLETGPYEQYF
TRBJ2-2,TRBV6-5,CASSYQTLGGELFF
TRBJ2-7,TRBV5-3,CARSPPNEQYF
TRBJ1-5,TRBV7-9,CASSFSPDRDSNQPQHF
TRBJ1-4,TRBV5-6,CASSLFEQGINEKLFF
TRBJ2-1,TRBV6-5,CASSHTSVGNEQFF
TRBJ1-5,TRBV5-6,CASSLGGEFSNQPQHF
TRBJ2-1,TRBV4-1,CASSQDAGLAIGEQFF
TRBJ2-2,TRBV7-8,CASSPWLDGGELFF
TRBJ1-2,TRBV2,CASSEAPGSGYTF
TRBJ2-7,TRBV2,CASSDPRQGSYEQYF
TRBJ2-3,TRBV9,CASSVVPQGDTDTQYF
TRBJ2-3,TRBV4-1,CASSQPIRGTDTQYF
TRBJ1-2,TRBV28,CASSLAGANGYGYTF
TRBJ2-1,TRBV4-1,CASSQDEVITGSEQFF
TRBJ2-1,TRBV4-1,CASSQGGDRASSYNEQFF
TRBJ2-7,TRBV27,CASSRDRSYEQYF
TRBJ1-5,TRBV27,CASKGGGQPQHF
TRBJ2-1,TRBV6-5,CASSYGTSGRNEQFF
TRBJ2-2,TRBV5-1,CASSFIWERYTGELFF
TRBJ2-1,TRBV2,CASSGTSGAYNEQFF
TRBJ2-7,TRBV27,CASSPGLDSYEQYF
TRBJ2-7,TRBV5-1,CASSEGGGHEQYF
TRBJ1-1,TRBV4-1,CASSQATNTEAFF
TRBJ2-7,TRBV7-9,CASSPPGLAGAHEQYF
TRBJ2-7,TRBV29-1,CSVDPDGGGEQYF
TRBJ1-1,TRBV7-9,CASSLSSTEAFF
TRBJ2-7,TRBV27,CASSLSGTSNTYEQYF
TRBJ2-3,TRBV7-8,CASSLGQLTDTQYF